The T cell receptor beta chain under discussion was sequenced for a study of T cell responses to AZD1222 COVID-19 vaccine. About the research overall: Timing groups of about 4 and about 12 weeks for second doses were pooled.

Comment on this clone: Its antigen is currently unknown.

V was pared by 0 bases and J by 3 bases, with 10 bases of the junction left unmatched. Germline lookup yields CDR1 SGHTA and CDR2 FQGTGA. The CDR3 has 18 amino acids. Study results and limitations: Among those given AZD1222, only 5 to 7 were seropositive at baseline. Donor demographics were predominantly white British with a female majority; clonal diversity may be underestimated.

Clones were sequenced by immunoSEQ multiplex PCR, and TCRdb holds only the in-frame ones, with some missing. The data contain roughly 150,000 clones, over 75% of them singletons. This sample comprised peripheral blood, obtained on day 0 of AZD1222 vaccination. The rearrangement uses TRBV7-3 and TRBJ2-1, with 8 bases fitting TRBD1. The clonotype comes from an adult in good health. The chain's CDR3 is CASSLTSAGGKGYNEQFF. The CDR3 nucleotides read TGTGCCAGCAGCTTAACCTCGGCAGGGGGCAAAGGCTACAATGAGCAGTTCTTC.